This passage covers 26 T cell receptor beta chains from one sample sequenced in a study of vaccination effects on CD4 cells after COVID-19. These TCRs' antigens remain unknown. Within the ViraFEST assay, antigen-specific CD4+ T cells underwent expansion with viral peptide pools prior to sequencing. Cultured cells yielded isolated CD4+ T cells after less than 11 days. Participants received two doses of either the BNT162b2 or mRNA-1273 vaccine. Produced via immunoSEQ multiplex PCR; TCRdb's table is partial and in-frame only. The repertoire holds around 81,000 clones, with over 70% as singletons. Sequenced here: CD4+ T cells from PBMCs cultured with HCoV-OC43 spike peptides, sampled after COVID-19 vaccination. Subset: HCoV-OC43 spike overlapping peptide pool stimulation. These receptors were obtained from a human donor who received a COVID-19 vaccine.

This sequence joins TRBV28 and TRBJ2-3; D is possibly TRBD1 (5 bases). From germline, CDR1 is MDHEN and CDR2 SYDVKM. With 5 bases removed from V and 1 base from J, the gap between germline ends came to 16 bases. The CDR3 is made up of 16 amino acids. CDR3 in amino acids: CASSRPGIGGTDTQYF. CDR3 nucleotides: TGTGCCAGCAGTCGCCCTGGTATAGGGGGCACAGATACGCAGTATTTT.

The chain is built from TRBV14 and TRBJ1-1; D might be TRBD1 (6 bases). The CDR3 has 16 residues. V lost 0 bases and J 4 bases, leaving 15 bases between the germline ends. Germline CDR1 and CDR2: SGHDN and FVKESK. The CDR3 DNA sequence: TGTGCCAGCAGCCAAGATCGGGGCAGGGGAGGCACTGAAGCTTTCTTT. This encodes CASSQDRGRGGTEAFF.

V usage is TRBV9 and J usage is TRBJ2-1, with 9 nucleotides matching TRBD1. The CDR3 totals 15 residues. V was clipped by 4 bases and J by 6 bases; unmatched bases: 8. The germline V gene encodes CDR1 SGDLS and CDR2 YYNGEE. CDR3 sequence reads: CASSKGGTGTNEQFF. The CDR3 bases are TGTGCCAGCAGCAAGGGAGGGACAGGGACCAATGAGCAGTTCTTC. Complete variable domain (other parts from reference TRBV9 and TRBJ2-1): DSGVTQTPKHLITATGQRVTLRCSPRSGDLSVYWYQQSLDQGLQFLIQYYNGEERAKGNILERFSAQQFPDLHSELNLSSLELGDSALYFCASSKGGTGTNEQFFGPGTRLTVL.

This chain joins TRBV6-6 and TRBJ1-1, with D unclear. V lost 6 bases, J lost 1 base, and 12 bases lay in between. The CDR3 is made up of 14 amino acids. Per germline, CDR1 MNHNY and CDR2 SVGAGI (reference sequence). The CDR3 sequence is CASSLPDKNTEAFF. The CDR3 region has the DNA TGTGCCAGCAGCCTCCCTGACAAGAACACTGAAGCTTTCTTT.

This chain links TRBV7-2 with TRBJ1-2; the D gene is possibly TRBD1 (6 bases). V gave up 3 bases and J gave up 8 bases, with 16 bases separating them. The CDR3 extends over 14 amino acids. In germline, CDR1 is SGHTA, CDR2 FQGNSA. The CDR3 DNA sequence: TGTGCCAGCAGCTTGGGGGGCGCGTCAGCCGGCTACACCTTC. It codes for CASSLGGASAGYTF.

The chain employs TRBV28 and TRBJ1-2, with D tentatively TRBD1 (6 bases). Trimming removed 8 bases at V and 8 bases at J, with 18 bases between. The V gene's germline CDR1 is MDHEN and CDR2 SYDVKM. The CDR3 is 13 amino acids. The CDR3 region is CASLGRGGYGYTF. The DNA for the CDR3 is TGTGCCAGCCTGGGTCGAGGGGGGTACGGCTACACCTTC.

The chain links TRBV9 to TRBJ2-4, with 7 bases matching TRBD1. The CDR3 totals 15 residues. The V segment lost 5 bases and the J segment 0 bases; nucleotides outside the gene matches: 5. Germline CDR1 SGDLS, CDR2 YYNGEE. This CDR3 is CASSPGQQAKNIQYF. CDR3 in DNA: TGTGCCAGCAGTCCGGGACAGCAAGCCAAAAACATTCAGTACTTC.

The V call is TRBV6-4, the J call TRBJ2-7; 9 positions agree with TRBD1. The V and J ends lost 4 bases and 5 bases, in that order; junction bases with no gene match: 6. The CDR3 length is 14 residues. Germline V gene lookup returns CDR1 MRHNA and CDR2 SNTAGT. The CDR3 sequence: CASSAGQGDDEQYV. The CDR3 DNA is TGTGCCAGCAGTGCGGGACAGGGAGACGACGAGCAGTACGTC.

This chain uses TRBV7-8 with TRBJ2-5, with 9 bases lining up with TRBD1. Germline trimming cut 5 bases from V and 2 bases from J; bases unmatched to any gene: 15. CDR3 length: 18 residues. Germline values: CDR1 SGHVS, CDR2 FQNEAQ. CDR3 loop: CASSPSPGQGRGQETQYF. The CDR3 DNA reads as TGTGCCAGCAGCCCCTCACCGGGACAGGGAAGGGGGCAAGAGACCCAGTACTTC.

The rearrangement uses TRBV18 and TRBJ2-2; 8 bases line up with TRBD1. With V trimmed by 6 bases and J by 0 bases, 6 bases remained unmatched. The CDR3 totals 16 residues. Germline CDR1 and CDR2: KGHSH and LQKENI. The CDR3 nucleotides read TGTGCCAGCTCTCAGTTGACAGGGGCGAACACCGGGGAGCTGTTTTTT. Residues: CASSQLTGANTGELFF.

The chain links TRBV4-3 to TRBJ1-2; D is undetermined. Looked up from germline, CDR1 is LGHNA and CDR2 is YSLEER. Trimming cost V 4 bases and J 4 bases, with 10 bases left between them. The CDR3 consists of 13 residues. The DNA of the CDR3 is TGCGCCAGCAGCCCGGACTGGGGCTATGGCTACACCTTC. It is translated as CASSPDWGYGYTF.

The V gene is TRBV5-4, the J gene TRBJ2-1; 8 bases align to TRBD2. With 2 bases clipped from V and 3 bases from J, the junction kept 4 bases outside the gene matches. The CDR3 consists of 15 residues. Germline loops: CDR1 SGHNT, CDR2 YYREEE (reference sequence). This CDR3 reads CASSFGGGNYNEQFF. The CDR3 DNA sequence: TGTGCCAGCAGCTTCGGCGGGGGGAACTACAATGAGCAGTTCTTC.

The J gene is TRBJ1-1, the V gene TRBV7-2; 10 bases agree with TRBD1. The CDR3 has 19 amino acids. Per germline, CDR1 SGHTA and CDR2 FQGNSA. J lost 6 bases, V lost 0 bases, and 16 bases had no gene match. The CDR3 bases are TGTGCCAGCAGCTTAGCGCTAGTAGCGGGACAGGGGTTGTTCTCTGAAGCTTTCTTT. It specifies CASSLALVAGQGLFSEAFF.

The rearrangement uses TRBV7-9 and TRBJ1-4, with TRBD1 identical over 7 bases. The germline gives CDR1 SEHNR, CDR2 FQNEAQ (reference sequence). The CDR3 is 17 amino acids. The ends lost 1 base at V and 3 bases at J; junction bases unmatched: 8. The CDR3 loop is CASSLGQGVGSNEKLFF. CDR3 DNA sequence: TGTGCCAGCAGCTTAGGACAGGGTGTCGGATCTAATGAAAAACTGTTTTTT.

The chain has TRBV3-1 (or the pseudogene TRBV3-2) and TRBJ2-7; D not resolved. The germline CDR1 and CDR2 sequences are LGHDT and YNNKEL (reference sequence). The length of the CDR3 is 15 residues. Trimming took 1 base from V and 7 from J, leaving 17 bases between them. As DNA, the CDR3 is TGTGCCAGCAGCCAAGTCGAATTGTACGGTGATGAGCAGTACGTC. Protein product: CASSQVELYGDEQYV.

The genes are TRBV15 and TRBJ2-1; 9 nucleotides agree with TRBD2. Germline loops: CDR1 LNHNV, CDR2 YYDKDF (reference sequence). The length of the CDR3 is 15 residues. V gave up 0 bases and J gave up 10 bases; unmatched junction bases: 7. As DNA, the CDR3 is TGTGCCACCAGCAGAGACATGGGCCTAGCGGGAGAGCAGTTCTTC. Its translation: CATSRDMGLAGEQFF.

This rearrangement joins TRBV27 to TRBJ2-4, with D possibly TRBD2 on 7 matching bases. Per the germline V gene, CDR1 is MNHEY and CDR2 is SMNVEV (reference sequence). The CDR3 is 16 amino acids. Trimming took off 5 bases at V and 9 bases at J, with 23 bases between the two ends. As DNA, the CDR3 is TGTGCCAGCAGTCCCCCGCCCCGGGGGGCTGGGAGCATTCAGTACTTC. Translation gives CASSPPPRGAGSIQYF.

V gene TRBV7-2 combines with J gene TRBJ2-7; no definite D call. Germline-derived CDR1 and CDR2 are SGHTA and FQGNSA. The CDR3 has 14 residues. V shed 0 bases and J shed 2 bases, with 8 bases lying between them. The CDR3 protein is CASSLAGIPYEQYV. DNA of the CDR3: TGTGCCAGCAGCTTAGCGGGGATCCCCTACGAGCAGTACGTC.

This chain connects TRBV12-3 or TRBV12-4 to TRBJ1-5, with D hard to call. The CDR3 is 12 residues long. V was clipped by 5 bases and J by 0 bases, with 2 bases between them. CDR3 in DNA: TGTGCCAGCAGTCGTAGCAATCAGCCCCAGCATTTT. Encoded protein: CASSRSNQPQHF.

The J gene is TRBJ1-2, the V gene TRBV12-3 or TRBV12-4, with TRBD1 as a possible D gene (6 bases). Between the trimmed V and J ends, which lost 6 bases and 8 bases, there was a span of 16 bases. The CDR3 extends over 13 amino acids. CDR3 protein: CASRTQGSGGYTF. In DNA, the CDR3 is TGTGCCAGCAGAACACAGGGTAGTGGAGGCTACACCTTC.

This chain joins TRBV19 and TRBJ2-2; the D gene is possibly TRBD1 (5 bases). The germline V gene encodes CDR1 LNHDA and CDR2 SQIVND (reference sequence). The CDR3 covers 14 residues. The V and J ends lost 4 bases and 7 bases respectively, with 13 bases between them. The CDR3 region is CASSTGIGGGELFF. In DNA, the CDR3 is TGTGCCAGTAGTACAGGGATCGGCGGCGGGGAGCTGTTTTTT.

This clone was counted between two and nine times. The chain has TRBV10-1 and TRBJ1-1; unclear D gene. Trimming took off 4 bases at V and 1 base at J, with 7 bases between the two ends. The CDR3 contains 13 residues. Germline CDR1 reads WNHNN; CDR2 reads SYGVQD (reference sequence). The CDR3 spells CASSGLQNTEAFF. The CDR3 DNA reads TGCGCCAGCAGTGGACTCCAGAACACTGAAGCTTTCTTT.

The V gene is TRBV5-4, the J gene TRBJ2-6; 7 nucleotides agree with TRBD2. Losses at the gene ends were 0 bases for V and 1 base for J; bases not matched to a gene: 4. From germline, CDR1 is SGHNT and CDR2 YYREEE (reference sequence). The CDR3 is 17 amino acids. CDR3 protein: CASSLGWGGSGANVLTF. The CDR3 nucleotides are TGTGCCAGCAGCTTGGGGTGGGGAGGGTCTGGGGCCAACGTCCTGACTTTC.

The CDR3 DNA reads as TGTGCCAGCATCGAGGCGGACAGGGGAGGCTATGGCTACACCTTC. Protein sequence: CASIEADRGGYGYTF. The chain links TRBV19 to TRBJ1-2; 9 bases line up with TRBD1. The junction had 12 bases not matched to a gene; V was cut back by 9 bases and J by 4 bases. The germline gives CDR1 LNHDA, CDR2 SQIVND (reference sequence). The CDR3 runs to 15 residues.

The chain joins TRBV9 to TRBJ1-2; D is perhaps TRBD1 (6 bases). CDR1 and CDR2 from the germline V gene are SGDLS and YYNGEE. There are 20 residues in the CDR3. Trimming took off 0 bases at V and 0 bases at J, with 24 bases between the two ends. The CDR3 coding sequence is TGTGCCAGCAGCGTAGTCCCAACAGGGACCACCAGGAAGACTAACTATGGCTACACCTTC. This gives the protein CASSVVPTGTTRKTNYGYTF.

The chain combines TRBV7-2 with TRBJ1-2, with 7 bases lining up with TRBD1. This CDR3 has 16 amino acids. Per the germline V gene, CDR1 is SGHTA and CDR2 is FQGNSA. Unmatched junction bases numbered 7, after V lost 1 base and J lost 2 bases. The CDR3 region is CASSLGGTAVNYGYTF. In nucleotides, the CDR3 is TGTGCCAGCAGCTTAGGCGGGACAGCTGTAAACTATGGCTACACCTTC.